This is a list of T cell receptor beta chains from one sample in a study of regulatory T cells in long-lasting Graves disease. From the multiplex PCR reads, TCRdb called clonotypes with MiXCR, one entry per CDR3 protein. This sample has under 300,000 distinct CDR3 sequences, with around a sixth found just once. In addition, the sample was reused for a study of T cells in Graves' hyperthyroidism and ophthalmopathy.

The material was peripheral blood mononuclear cells (PBMCs), obtained at new diagnosis, from a patient treated with antithyroid drugs. Receptors were obtained from a woman aged 30 to 39 with Graves disease. Both conserved end residues are part of each CDR3. A D gene is named only where the DNA matches it firmly. The size of a clone is reported for some rows only, either as once, few or many, or as a class for expanded clones.

>TRBV13|TRBJ2-3|-|many
CASSLGRRADTQYF
TGTGCCAGCAGCTTAGGACGCCGCGCAGATACGCAGTATTTT
>TRBV2|TRBJ1-1|-|many
CASSEFEPTEAFF
TGTGCCAGCAGTGAATTCGAGCCCACTGAAGCTTTCTTT
>TRBV7-2|TRBJ2-5|-|many
CASSSTYQETQYF
TGTGCCAGCAGCTCCACCTACCAAGAGACCCAGTACTTC
>TRBV5-1|TRBJ1-4|-|many
CASSLQGTGSNEKLFF
TGCGCCAGCAGCTTGCAGGGGACGGGGTCGAATGAAAAACTGTTTTTT
>TRBV7-9|TRBJ1-3|-|many
CASSNFRANSGNTIYF
TGTGCCAGCAGCAACTTTCGGGCCAACTCTGGAAACACCATATATTTT
>TRBV3-1|TRBJ1-6|-|many
CASSQNWDRSPLHF
TGTGCCAGCAGCCAAAACTGGGACCGTTCACCCCTCCACTTT
>TRBV19|TRBJ1-2|TRBD1|-
CASNRDRVNYGYTF
TGTGCCAGTAATAGGGACAGGGTTAACTATGGCTACACCTTC
>TRBV7-2|TRBJ2-5|TRBD2|many
CASSTSSGGGQETQYF
TGTGCCAGCAGCACATCTAGCGGGGGGGGTCAAGAGACCCAGTACTTC
>TRBV10-3|TRBJ2-5|TRBD2|many
CAISPSGGQETQYF
TGTGCCATCAGTCCTAGCGGGGGCCAAGAGACCCAGTACTTC
>TRBV6-2/TRBV6-3|TRBJ2-1|-|many
CASSYSLLSANEQFF
TGTGCCAGCAGTTACTCCCTACTAAGTGCCAATGAGCAGTTCTTC
>TRBV11-2|TRBJ2-5|-|many
CASSSDPQETQYF
TGTGCCAGCAGCTCCGATCCGCAAGAGACCCAGTACTTC
>TRBV5-5|TRBJ1-6|-|many
CASSLGEGTTLHF
TGCGCCAGCAGCTTGGGGGAGGGTACAACCCTCCACTTT
>TRBV3-1|TRBJ2-7|TRBD2|once
CATNTGTSGYEQYF
TGTGCCACGAACACCGGGACTAGCGGGTACGAGCAGTACTTC
>TRBV7-9|TRBJ2-1|TRBD2|-
CASSWTSGNEQFF
TGTGCCAGCAGCTGGACTAGCGGAAATGAGCAGTTCTTC
>TRBV24-1|TRBJ2-3|TRBD2|many
CATSDPRSGGTTDTQYF
TGTGCCACCAGTGATCCCCGTAGCGGGGGGACGACAGATACGCAGTATTTT
>TRBV11-2|TRBJ2-7|-|many
CASLREGMGEQYF
TGTGCCAGCCTCCGCGAGGGGATGGGCGAGCAGTACTTC
>TRBV18|TRBJ1-1|-|-
CASSPREVTGLFTEAFF
TGTGCCAGCTCACCACGCGAAGTGACGGGCTTATTCACTGAAGCCTTCTTT
>TRBV5-6|TRBJ1-4|-|many
CASSLSPGNEKLFF
TGTGCCAGCAGCTTGAGTCCTGGGAATGAAAAACTGTTTTTT
>TRBV4-1|TRBJ2-7|TRBD2|many
CASSQVSSGTYEQYF
TGCGCCAGCAGCCAAGTTTCTAGCGGAACCTACGAGCAGTACTTC
>TRBV20-1|TRBJ2-3|TRBD1|few
CSAPGQGAADTQYF
TGCAGTGCTCCTGGACAGGGGGCAGCAGATACGCAGTATTTT
>TRBV6-2/TRBV6-3|TRBJ1-6|-|many
CASSYSSVSSSYNSPLHF
TGTGCCAGCAGTTACTCGTCGGTCTCAAGCTCCTATAATTCACCCCTCCACTTT
>TRBV3-1|TRBJ2-7|-|many
CASSIGHLTYEQYF
TGTGCCAGCAGCATCGGACACCTAACCTACGAGCAGTACTTC
>TRBV20-1|TRBJ2-3|TRBD2|-
CSAGTGLAWTDTQYF
TGCAGTGCTGGAACCGGACTAGCTTGGACAGATACGCAGTATTTT
>TRBV20-1|TRBJ1-2|-|many
CSARASDPYGYTF
TGCAGTGCTAGAGCATCGGATCCCTATGGCTACACCTTC
>TRBV3-1|TRBJ2-3|-|many
CASSQKGLRTDTQYF
TGTGCCAGCAGCCAAAAAGGCCTACGCACAGATACGCAGTATTTT
>TRBV7-9|TRBJ1-5|-|many
CASSLVAGQPQHF
TGTGCCAGCAGCTTAGTGGCCGGGCAGCCCCAGCATTTT
>TRBV12-3/TRBV12-4|TRBJ1-1|-|many
CASSLAAYNTEAFF
TGTGCCAGCAGTTTAGCAGCATATAACACTGAAGCTTTCTTT
>TRBV20-1|TRBJ2-3|-|many
CSAQEADTGSTDTQYF
TGCAGTGCCCAAGAGGCGGACACGGGAAGCACAGATACGCAGTATTTT
>TRBV7-9|TRBJ2-1|TRBD2|many
CASSPRTSGTEQFF
TGTGCCAGCAGCCCCCGGACTAGCGGTACTGAGCAGTTCTTC
>TRBV5-1|TRBJ2-7|-|few
CASSLVDHFYEQYF
TGCGCCAGCAGCTTGGTTGACCACTTTTACGAGCAGTACTTC
>TRBV19|TRBJ2-1|TRBD2|many
CASRTTSGNEQFF
TGTGCCAGTAGGACGACTAGCGGCAATGAGCAGTTCTTC
>TRBV29-1|TRBJ2-1|-|-
CSVETGVYGEQFF
TGCAGCGTTGAAACGGGAGTCTACGGTGAGCAGTTCTTC
>TRBV7-8|TRBJ1-1|-|few
CASSLARTMNTEAFF
TGTGCCAGCAGCTTAGCGAGGACCATGAACACTGAAGCTTTCTTT
>TRBV7-6|TRBJ2-2|-|-
CASSPEPGELFF
TGTGCCAGCAGCCCCGAGCCCGGGGAGCTGTTTTTT
>TRBV10-3|TRBJ2-7|-|many
CAISERAAQDTYEQYF
TGTGCCATCAGTGAAAGGGCGGCGCAAGATACCTACGAGCAGTACTTC
>TRBV4-2|TRBJ2-3|TRBD2|-
CASSQESSGAGTDTQYF
TGTGCCAGCAGCCAAGAGTCTAGCGGGGCCGGCACAGATACGCAGTATTTT
>TRBV10-1|TRBJ1-1|-|many
CASSESDTEAFF
TGCGCCAGCAGTGAATCCGACACTGAAGCTTTCTTT
>TRBV10-1|TRBJ2-7|-|few
CASSDGGMGYEQYF
TGCGCCAGCAGTGACGGGGGCATGGGGTACGAGCAGTACTTC
>TRBV6-2/TRBV6-3|TRBJ2-1|TRBD2|many
CASSSGLAGGRSSYNEQFF
TGTGCCAGCAGTTCCGGGCTAGCGGGGGGCCGGAGCTCCTACAATGAGCAGTTCTTC
>TRBV27|TRBJ2-1|-|many
CASSPLAMGSYNEQFF
TGTGCCAGCAGTCCATTGGCAATGGGCTCCTACAATGAGCAGTTCTTC
>TRBV7-9|TRBJ1-2|-|many
CASSPSDPVRLDGYTF
TGTGCCAGCAGCCCCTCCGACCCCGTTCGGCTAGATGGCTACACCTTC
>TRBV11-3|TRBJ2-1|-|many
CASSFGGSYNEQFF
TGTGCCAGCAGCTTCGGGGGTTCCTACAATGAGCAGTTCTTC
>TRBV10-3|TRBJ2-7|-|-
CAIRNPGDEQYF
TGTGCCATCCGAAACCCGGGAGACGAGCAGTACTTC
>TRBV3-1|TRBJ1-2|TRBD1|many
CASSPPGTGAGGGYTF
TGTGCCAGCAGCCCACCGGGGACAGGGGCCGGAGGCGGCTACACCTTC
>TRBV6-1|TRBJ1-5|-|many
CASSEFGLGNQPQHF
TGTGCCAGCAGTGAATTTGGACTGGGCAATCAGCCCCAGCATTTT
>TRBV7-9|TRBJ1-4|-|many
CASSFGRAREKLFF
TGTGCCAGCAGCTTCGGCAGGGCGAGAGAAAAACTGTTTTTT
>TRBV18|TRBJ1-4|-|many
CASSPLPGDGVTNEKLFF
TGTGCCAGCTCACCATTACCTGGTGACGGAGTAACTAATGAAAAACTGTTTTTT
>TRBV3-1|TRBJ2-1|TRBD2|-
CASSHSGRTSGNEQFF
TGTGCCAGCAGCCATAGCGGGAGGACGAGTGGCAATGAGCAGTTCTTC
>TRBV12-3/TRBV12-4|TRBJ1-5|-|many
CASSPQGGEFQPQHF
TGTGCCAGCAGCCCACAGGGAGGAGAGTTTCAGCCCCAGCATTTT
>TRBV6-5|TRBJ1-5|-|many
CASSYSSNQPQHF
TGTGCCAGCAGTTATTCCAGCAATCAGCCCCAGCATTTT
>TRBV12-3/TRBV12-4|TRBJ1-2|TRBD1|-
CASSLATGVSGYTF
TGTGCCAGCAGTCTCGCGACAGGGGTGTCTGGCTACACCTTC
>TRBV19|TRBJ1-5|-|many
CASSISRVSNQPQHF
TGTGCCAGTAGTATTTCCAGGGTGAGCAATCAGCCCCAGCATTTT
>TRBV10-3|TRBJ1-1|-|-
CAISYFGRGNTEAFF
TGTGCCATCAGTTACTTTGGCAGGGGGAACACTGAAGCTTTCTTT
>TRBV11-1|TRBJ2-1|-|many
CASSLLQGGYNEQFF
TGTGCCAGCAGCTTATTGCAGGGGGGCTACAATGAGCAGTTCTTC
>TRBV4-1|TRBJ1-5|-|-
CASSQAGVKTDTQHF
TGCGCCAGCAGCCAAGCGGGGGTGAAAACAGATACGCAGCATTTT
>TRBV7-2|TRBJ2-1|-|many
CASSLFASSYNEQFF
TGTGCCAGCAGCTTATTTGCTAGCTCCTACAATGAGCAGTTCTTC
>TRBV5-4|TRBJ2-7|TRBD2|many
CASSPSSGGLYEQYF
TGTGCCAGCAGCCCATCAAGCGGGGGGTTATACGAGCAGTACTTC
>TRBV20-1|TRBJ1-1|-|many
CSASMQGLATEAFF
TGCAGTGCTAGTATGCAGGGGCTAGCGACGGAAGCTTTCTTT
>TRBV9|TRBJ2-2|-|many
CASSVGRHSNTGELFF
TGTGCCAGCAGCGTAGGGAGGCACTCGAACACCGGGGAGCTGTTTTTT